These 13 T cell receptor beta chains were sequenced from one sample in a study of cytomegalovirus exposure and HLA in healthy donors. PCR primers comprised 60 Vbeta and 13 Jbeta primers. Sequencing used immunoSEQ multiplex PCR; TCRdb keeps in-frame clones, though not all of them. Recorded for this sample: 55,000 to 85,000 clones. The sequenced material came from PBMCs. These receptors originate from a female donor in good health and CMV-seropositive.

The CDR3 sequence: CAISESMSQPQHF. The CDR3 DNA reads TGTGCCATCAGTGAGTCCATGTCCCAGCCCCAGCATTTT. The V call is TRBV10-3, the J call TRBJ1-5; D is undetermined. V lost 0 bases and J 7 bases, leaving 7 bases between the germline ends. CDR1 is ENHRY and CDR2 is SYGVKD in the germline V gene. This CDR3 has 13 residues.

This sequence joins TRBV5-4 and TRBJ2-7; D is possibly TRBD2 (6 bases). The germline gives CDR1 SGHNT, CDR2 YYREEE (reference sequence). This CDR3 has 15 amino acids. The V end was cut by 3 bases, the J end by 2 bases, with 15 bases between. DNA for the CDR3: TGTGCCAGCAGCTCAGGACTACCCCCTACCTACGAGCAGTACTTC. This sequence encodes CASSSGLPPTYEQYF.

V usage is TRBV2 and J usage is TRBJ1-5; 7 bases agree with TRBD1. V shed 8 bases, J shed 1 base, and the junction held 8 bases outside the gene matches. The CDR3 has 15 residues. CDR1 SNHLY and CDR2 FYNNEI come from the germline V gene. The CDR3 nucleotides are TGTGCCAGCCAACAGACAGGGCTAAGCAATCAGCCCCAGCATTTT. Translating it yields CASQQTGLSNQPQHF.

The V and J genes are TRBV9 and TRBJ1-2; TRBD1 matches at 11 bases. Germline CDR1 is SGDLS and CDR2 is YYNGEE. V lost 2 bases, J lost 4 bases, and 10 bases stayed unmatched. The CDR3 is 17 amino acids. CDR3 bases: TGTGCCAGCAGCGTCGGCGGGACAGGGGGGGTGGGCTATGGCTACACCTTC. Protein sequence: CASSVGGTGGVGYGYTF.

A remark on this clone: A junction end diverges from the germline sequence, so it may reflect a read error. The V gene is TRBV7-7, the J gene TRBJ2-5; 8 bases agree with TRBD1. In germline, CDR1 is SSHAT, CDR2 FNYEAQ (reference sequence). This CDR3 is built from 14 residues. Here the CDR3 reads CASSPGGYQETQYF. In DNA, the CDR3 is TGTGCTAGCAGCCCAGGGGGCTACCAAGAGACCCAGTACTTC.

The genes are TRBV9 and TRBJ2-3; the D gene is possibly TRBD2 (6 bases). There are 16 residues in the CDR3. Germline V gene data show CDR1 as SGDLS and CDR2 as YYNGEE. V was pared by 0 bases and J by 2 bases, with 13 bases between. CDR3 amino acids: CASSVGHGGSTDTQYF. The CDR3 bases are TGTGCCAGCAGCGTAGGGCACGGGGGATCCACAGATACGCAGTATTTT. Full variable domain (outside the CDR3, taken from reference TRBV9 and TRBJ2-3): DSGVTQTPKHLITATGQRVTLRCSPRSGDLSVYWYQQSLDQGLQFLIQYYNGEERAKGNILERFSAQQFPDLHSELNLSSLELGDSALYFCASSVGHGGSTDTQYFGPGTRLTVL.

The V call is TRBV7-2, the J call TRBJ1-2; 7 bases align to TRBD1. V was pared by 4 bases and J by 2 bases, with 1 base of the junction left unmatched. Germline V lookup: CDR1 SGHTA, CDR2 FQGNSA. There are 13 residues in the CDR3. The chain's CDR3 is CASSSTGNYGYTF. The CDR3 DNA sequence: TGTGCCAGCAGCTCGACAGGGAACTATGGCTACACCTTC. Full variable domain (rest looked up from reference TRBV7-2 and TRBJ1-2): GAGVSQSPSNKVTEKGKDVELRCDPISGHTALYWYRQSLGQGLEFLIYFQGNSAPDKSGLPSDRFSAERTGGSVSTLTIQRTQQEDSAVYLCASSSTGNYGYTFGSGTRLTVV.

The J gene is TRBJ2-1, the V gene TRBV27, with TRBD2 identical over 10 bases. The CDR3 is 16 amino acids. The germline V gene encodes CDR1 MNHEY and CDR2 SMNVEV (reference sequence). V was clipped by 6 bases and J by 8 bases; unmatched bases: 13. CDR3 residues: CASRLRSGRAVDEQFF. The CDR3 nucleotides read TGTGCCAGCAGACTAAGGAGCGGGAGGGCCGTCGATGAGCAGTTCTTC.

The chain recombines TRBV21-1 with TRBJ1-5; the D segment call TRBD1 is taken from the table without a DNA check. TRBV21-1 is a documented pseudogene. The CDR3 totals 15 residues. CDR3 DNA sequence: TGTGCCAGCTCCCAGAACAGGGGGCTTTTTCAGCCCCAGCATTTT. It yields the protein CASSQNRGLFQPQHF.

The J gene is TRBJ2-3, the V gene TRBV18, with D possibly being TRBD2 (6 bases). The CDR3 covers 15 residues. With 3 bases removed from V and 2 bases from J, the gap between germline ends came to 12 bases. The V gene's germline CDR1 is KGHSH and CDR2 LQKENI. The CDR3 loop is CASSPRDPITDTQYF. CDR3 bases: TGTGCCAGCTCACCGCGGGACCCCATCACAGATACGCAGTATTTT.

The J gene is TRBJ2-3, the V gene TRBV6-5; 10 bases fit TRBD1. CDR1 MNHEY and CDR2 SVGAGI come from the germline V gene. The V segment lost 8 bases and the J segment 8 bases; nucleotides outside the gene matches: 7. The length of the CDR3 is 13 residues. Here the CDR3 reads CASGDRGIGTQYF. The CDR3 DNA reads TGTGCCAGCGGGGACAGGGGCATTGGTACGCAGTATTTT.

The rearrangement joins TRBV2 to TRBJ1-5; D possibly corresponds to TRBD1 (5 bases). CDR3 length: 18 residues. Deletions cut 0 bases from V and 0 bases from J, with 15 bases between. The germline V gene has CDR1 SNHLY and CDR2 FYNNEI. DNA of the CDR3: TGTGCCAGCAGTGAAGCGATGGGCAGGGTCTATAGCAATCAGCCCCAGCATTTT. Protein: CASSEAMGRVYSNQPQHF.

This chain joins TRBV18 and TRBJ2-7; D is possibly TRBD1 (5 bases). The V gene's germline CDR1 is KGHSH and CDR2 LQKENI. This CDR3 is built from 14 residues. With 2 bases removed from V and 2 bases from J, the gap between germline ends came to 10 bases. The CDR3 nucleotides are TGTGCCAGCTCACCAAGCACACAGGCCTACGAGCAGTACTTC. Amino acids: CASSPSTQAYEQYF.